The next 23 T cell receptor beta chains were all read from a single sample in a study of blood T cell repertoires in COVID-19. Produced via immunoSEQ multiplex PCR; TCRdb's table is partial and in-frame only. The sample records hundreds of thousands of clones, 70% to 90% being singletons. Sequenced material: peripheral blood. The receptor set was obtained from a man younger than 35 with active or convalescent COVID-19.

As DNA, the CDR3 is TGTGCCAGCATCACTTCCGGACAGGGGATTCCCTACGAGCAGTACTTC. It specifies CASITSGQGIPYEQYF. J is TRBJ2-7 and V is TRBV28; 9 bases are shared with TRBD1. CDR1 and CDR2 from the germline V gene are MDHEN and SYDVKM. The CDR3 is 16 amino acids. Germline trimming cut 7 bases from V and 2 bases from J; bases unmatched to any gene: 12.

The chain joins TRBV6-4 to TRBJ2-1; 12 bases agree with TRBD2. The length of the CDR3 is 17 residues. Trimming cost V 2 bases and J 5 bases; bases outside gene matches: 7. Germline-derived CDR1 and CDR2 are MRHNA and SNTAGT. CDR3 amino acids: CASSDRWTSGVNNEQFF. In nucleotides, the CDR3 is TGTGCCAGCAGTGACAGATGGACTAGCGGGGTCAACAATGAGCAGTTCTTC.

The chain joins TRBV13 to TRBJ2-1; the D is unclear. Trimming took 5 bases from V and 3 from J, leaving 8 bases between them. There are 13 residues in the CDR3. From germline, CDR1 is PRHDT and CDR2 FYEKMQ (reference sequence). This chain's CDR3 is CASSQNYYNEQFF. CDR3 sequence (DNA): TGTGCCAGCAGCCAGAACTACTACAATGAGCAGTTCTTC.

The DNA of the CDR3 is TGTGCCAGCAGCCGGGACAGGGGAACGGCTGGCTACACCTTC. Translating it yields CASSRDRGTAGYTF. The chain couples TRBV7-8 to TRBJ1-2; 10 bases agree with TRBD1. Germline V lookup: CDR1 SGHVS, CDR2 FQNEAQ. The CDR3 is made up of 14 amino acids. Germline trimming cut 5 bases from V and 7 bases from J; bases unmatched to any gene: 7.

This chain's CDR3 is CASSDLRLAGADEQFF. CDR3 in DNA: TGTGCCAGCAGTGATTTGAGACTAGCGGGAGCGGATGAGCAGTTCTTC. The V call is TRBV28, the J call TRBJ2-1, with 12 bases that match TRBD2. The CDR3 has 16 amino acids. J gave up 8 bases and V 5 bases, and 10 bases lay outside the gene matches. The germline V gene encodes CDR1 MDHEN and CDR2 SYDVKM.

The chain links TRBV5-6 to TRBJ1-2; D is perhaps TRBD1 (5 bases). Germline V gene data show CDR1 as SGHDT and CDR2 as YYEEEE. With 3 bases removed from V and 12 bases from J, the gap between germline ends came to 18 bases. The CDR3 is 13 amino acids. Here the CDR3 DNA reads TGTGCCAGCAGCTCCACCTCCGGGGGACGGGACACCTTC. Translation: CASSSTSGGRDTF.

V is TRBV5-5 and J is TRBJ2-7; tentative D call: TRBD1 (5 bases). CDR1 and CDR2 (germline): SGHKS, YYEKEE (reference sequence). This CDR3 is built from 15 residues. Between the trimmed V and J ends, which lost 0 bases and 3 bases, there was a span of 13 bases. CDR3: CASSLATAIIYEQYF. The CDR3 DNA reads TGTGCCAGCAGCTTGGCGACAGCTATTATCTACGAGCAGTACTTC.

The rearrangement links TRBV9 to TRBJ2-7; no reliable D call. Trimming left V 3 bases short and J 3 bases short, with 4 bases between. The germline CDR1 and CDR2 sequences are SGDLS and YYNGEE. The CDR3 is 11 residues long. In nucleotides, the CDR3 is TGTGCCAGCAGCGCTCGCTACGAGCAGTACTTC. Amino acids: CASSARYEQYF.

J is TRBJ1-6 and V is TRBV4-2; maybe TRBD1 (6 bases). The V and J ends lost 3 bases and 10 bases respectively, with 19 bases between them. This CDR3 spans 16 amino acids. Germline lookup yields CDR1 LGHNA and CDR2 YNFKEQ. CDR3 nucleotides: TGTGCCAGCAGCCAGACGCGTACCAGGGGTGGCTCACCCCTCCACTTT. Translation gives CASSQTRTRGGSPLHF.

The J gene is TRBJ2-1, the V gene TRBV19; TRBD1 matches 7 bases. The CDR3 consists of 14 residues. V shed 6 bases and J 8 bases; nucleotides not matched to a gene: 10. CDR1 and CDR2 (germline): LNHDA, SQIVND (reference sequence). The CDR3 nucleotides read TGTGCCAGTAGGATTCTGGACAGGTCCGATGAGCAGTTCTTC. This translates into CASRILDRSDEQFF. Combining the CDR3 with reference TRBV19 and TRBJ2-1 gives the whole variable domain DGGITQSPKYLFRKEGQNVTLSCEQNLNHDAMYWYRQDPGQGLRLIYYSQIVNDFQKGDIAEGYSVSREKKESFPLTVTSAQKNPTAFYLCASRILDRSDEQFFGPGTRLTVL.

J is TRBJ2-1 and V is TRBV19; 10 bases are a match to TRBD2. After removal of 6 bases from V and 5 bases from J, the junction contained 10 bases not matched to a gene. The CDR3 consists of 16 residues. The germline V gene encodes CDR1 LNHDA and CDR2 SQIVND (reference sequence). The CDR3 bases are TGTGCCAGTAGGCCTCTTAGCGGGAGGTCCCACAATGAGCAGTTCTTC. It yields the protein CASRPLSGRSHNEQFF.

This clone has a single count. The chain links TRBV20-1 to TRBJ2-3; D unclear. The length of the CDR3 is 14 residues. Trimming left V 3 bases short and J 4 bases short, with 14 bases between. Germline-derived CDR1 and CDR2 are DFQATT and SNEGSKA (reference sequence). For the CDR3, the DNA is TGCAGTGCTAGTCTATCTCACCCCCCAGATACGCAGTATTTT. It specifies CSASLSHPPDTQYF.

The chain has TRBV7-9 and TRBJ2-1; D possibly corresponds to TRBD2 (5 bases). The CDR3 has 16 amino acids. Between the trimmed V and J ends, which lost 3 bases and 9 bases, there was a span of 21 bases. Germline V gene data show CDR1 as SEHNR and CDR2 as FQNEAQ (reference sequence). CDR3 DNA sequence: TGTGCCAGCAGCTTTAGCGTCCAGAGGTGGTTCGGTGAGCAGTTCTTC. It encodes CASSFSVQRWFGEQFF.

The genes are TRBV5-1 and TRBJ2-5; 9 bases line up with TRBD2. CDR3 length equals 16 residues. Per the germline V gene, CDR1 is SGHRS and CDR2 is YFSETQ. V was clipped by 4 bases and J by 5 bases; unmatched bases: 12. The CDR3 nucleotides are TGCGCCAGCAGCCCCCAGGCGGGGGGGTCCCGGGAGACCCAGTACTTC. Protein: CASSPQAGGSRETQYF.

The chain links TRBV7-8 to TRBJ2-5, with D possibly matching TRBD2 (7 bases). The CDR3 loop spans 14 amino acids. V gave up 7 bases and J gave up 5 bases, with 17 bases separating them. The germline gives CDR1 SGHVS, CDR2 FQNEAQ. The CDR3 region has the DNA TGTGCCAGCAATCCGCGGGGGCGTCGGGAGACCCAGTACTTC. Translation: CASNPRGRRETQYF. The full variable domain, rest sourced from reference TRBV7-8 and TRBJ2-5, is GAGVSQSPRYKVAKRGQDVALRCDPISGHVSLFWYQQALGQGPEFLTYFQNEAQLDKSGLPSDRFFAERPEGSVSTLKIQRTQQEDSAVYLCASNPRGRRETQYFGPGTRLLVL.

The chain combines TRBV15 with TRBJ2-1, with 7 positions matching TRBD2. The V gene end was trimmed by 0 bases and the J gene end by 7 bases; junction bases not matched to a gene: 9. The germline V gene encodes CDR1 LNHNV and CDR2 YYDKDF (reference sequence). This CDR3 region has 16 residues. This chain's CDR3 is CATSRDNAGAQNEQFF. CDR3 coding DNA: TGTGCCACCAGCAGAGATAACGCGGGAGCGCAGAATGAGCAGTTCTTC.

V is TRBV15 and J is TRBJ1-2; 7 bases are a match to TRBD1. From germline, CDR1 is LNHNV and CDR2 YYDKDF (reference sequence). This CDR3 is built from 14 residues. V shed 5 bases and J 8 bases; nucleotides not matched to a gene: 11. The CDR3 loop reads CATSLYRGSYGYTF. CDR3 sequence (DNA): TGTGCCACCAGCCTATACAGGGGTAGTTACGGCTACACCTTC.

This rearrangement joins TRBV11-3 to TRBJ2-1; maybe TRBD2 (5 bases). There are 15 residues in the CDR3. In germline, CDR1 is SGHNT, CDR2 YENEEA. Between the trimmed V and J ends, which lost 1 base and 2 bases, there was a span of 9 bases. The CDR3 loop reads CASSLVLATYNEQFF. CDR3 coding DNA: TGTGCCAGCAGCTTAGTTCTAGCCACCTACAATGAGCAGTTCTTC.

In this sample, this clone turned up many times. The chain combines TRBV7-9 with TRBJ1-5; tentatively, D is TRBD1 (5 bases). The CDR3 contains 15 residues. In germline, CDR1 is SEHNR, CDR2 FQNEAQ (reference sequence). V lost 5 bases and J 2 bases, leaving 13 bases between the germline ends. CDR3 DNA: TGTGCCAGCAGCCAGCAGGGTGCTGGCAATCAGCCCCAGCATTTT. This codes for CASSQQGAGNQPQHF.

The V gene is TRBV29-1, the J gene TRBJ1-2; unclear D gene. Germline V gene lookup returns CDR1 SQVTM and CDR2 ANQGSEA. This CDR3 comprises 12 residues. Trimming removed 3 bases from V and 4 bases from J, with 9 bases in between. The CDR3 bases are TGCAGCGTTGACGGTCGTTCCTATGGCTACACCTTC. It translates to CSVDGRSYGYTF.

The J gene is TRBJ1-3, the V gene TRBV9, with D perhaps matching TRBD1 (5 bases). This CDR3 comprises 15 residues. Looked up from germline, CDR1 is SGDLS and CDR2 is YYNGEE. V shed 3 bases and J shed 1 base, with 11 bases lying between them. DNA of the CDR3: TGTGCCAGCAGCGCATCGCAGGGATCTGGAAACACCATATATTTT. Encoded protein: CASSASQGSGNTIYF.

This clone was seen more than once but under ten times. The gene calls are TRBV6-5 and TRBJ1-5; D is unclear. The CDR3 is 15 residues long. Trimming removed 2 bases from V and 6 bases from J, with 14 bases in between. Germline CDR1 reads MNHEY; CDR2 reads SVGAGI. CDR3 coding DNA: TGTGCCAGCAGTTACGCTGGGGTTGGGAGTCAGCCCCAGCATTTT. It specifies CASSYAGVGSQPQHF.

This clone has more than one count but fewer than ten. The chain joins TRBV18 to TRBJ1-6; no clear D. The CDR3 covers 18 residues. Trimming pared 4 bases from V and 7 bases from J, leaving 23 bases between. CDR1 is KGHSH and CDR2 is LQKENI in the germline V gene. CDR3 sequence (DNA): TGTGCCAGCTCACTAAACGCCGGATCTTCCGAGGGCAATTCACCCCTCCACTTT. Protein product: CASSLNAGSSEGNSPLHF. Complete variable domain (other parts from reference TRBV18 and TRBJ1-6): NAGVMQNPRHLVRRRGQEARLRCSPMKGHSHVYWYRQLPEEGLKFMVYLQKENIIDESGMPKERFSAEFPKEGPSILRIQQVVRGDSAAYFCASSLNAGSSEGNSPLHFGNGTRLTVT.